This T cell receptor (beta chain) was identified during a study of vaccination effects on CD4 cells after COVID-19. Study-level background: Each participant was given two doses of one vaccine (BNT162b2 or mRNA-1273). A couple of convalescent patients provided samples 16 days and one week prevaccination.

This clone showed up just a few times. Antigen: not known. The CDR3 is 14 amino acids. Germline CDR1 and CDR2: LGHDT and YNNKEL (reference sequence). Trimming cost V 0 bases and J 4 bases, with 7 bases left between them. Expansion with viral peptide pools was applied to antigen-specific CD4+ T cells by the ViraFEST assay prior to sequencing. Cultured cells yielded isolated CD4+ T cells after more than nine days. This person caught SARS-CoV-2 sometime from March to December 2020, and PCR testing confirmed the infection. The culture medium for around 2 million PBMC per well included around 10 IU/ml IL-2 and about 10 ug/ml peptides. IL-2 medium took the place of half the medium on both days 3 and 7. The protocol was immunoSEQ multiplex PCR, while the TCRdb copy is restricted to in-frame clones and leaves out a portion. Of tens of thousands of clones in the sample, 72% were seen once.

The gene calls are TRBV3-1 (or the pseudogene TRBV3-2) and TRBJ2-1; D call uncertain. This receptor was identified in a human donor who had a prior SARS-CoV-2 infection. Sample: CD4+ T cells from PBMCs cultured with a peptide pool, taken before COVID-19 vaccination. The CDR3 region is CASSQDWGYNEQFF. The CDR3 DNA reads as TGTGCCAGCAGCCAAGATTGGGGATACAATGAGCAGTTCTTC.